The clone carrying this T cell receptor beta chain was observed at least ten times. Its antigen is unidentified. This record belongs to a study of T cell repertoires in cytomegalovirus infection. Overall study context: Public TCR beta signatures marked donors with CMV infection and the matching HLA.

TCRdb processed the reads anew with MiXCR; each CDR3 protein has one entry. The data contain about 300,000 distinct CDR3 sequences, 9.6% of them singletons. General observations from the study: Ex vivo responses were dominated by HLA-C-restricted CMV-specific TCR beta clonotypes. Public TCR beta family frequency separated CMV-and-HLA carriers, including in an independent cohort.

The length of the CDR3 is 16 residues. CDR1 MDHEN and CDR2 SYDVKM come from the germline V gene. Trimming removed 4 bases from V and 0 bases from J, with 14 bases in between. The chain employs TRBV28 and TRBJ2-3; D unresolved. Sequenced sample: PBMCs. The receptor comes from a human donor in good health (CMV status not recorded). Some clones in this sample may be carry-over from other donors' samples. The CDR3 nucleotides are TGTGCCAGCAGTTCCGGCCAGGTACTTAGCACAGATACGCAGTATTTT. This encodes CASSSGQVLSTDTQYF.